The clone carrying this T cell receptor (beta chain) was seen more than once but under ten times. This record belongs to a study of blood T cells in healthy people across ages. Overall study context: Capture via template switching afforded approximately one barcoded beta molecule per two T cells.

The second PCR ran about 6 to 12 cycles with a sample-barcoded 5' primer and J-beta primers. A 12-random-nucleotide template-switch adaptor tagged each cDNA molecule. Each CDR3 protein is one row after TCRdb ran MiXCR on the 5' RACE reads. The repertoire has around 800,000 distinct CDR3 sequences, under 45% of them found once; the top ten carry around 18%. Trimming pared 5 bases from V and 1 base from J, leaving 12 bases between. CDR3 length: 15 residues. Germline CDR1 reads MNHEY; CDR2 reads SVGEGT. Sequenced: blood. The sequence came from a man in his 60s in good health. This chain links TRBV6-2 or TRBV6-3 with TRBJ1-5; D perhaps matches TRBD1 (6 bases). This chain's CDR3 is CASSQGRISNQPQHF. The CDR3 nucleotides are TGTGCCAGCAGTCAGGGGCGGATAAGCAATCAGCCCCAGCATTTT.